The rows below give T cell receptor beta chains drawn from one sample of a study of shared clonotypes between healthy human individuals. Profiled with immunoSEQ multiplex PCR; TCRdb holds only in-frame clones, not every one. The data hold approximately 2.5 million clones, with over 85% observed a single time. The specimen sequenced was naive CD4+ T cells sorted from blood. These receptors were taken from a man between 18 and 29 years old in good health. The CDR3 runs from the conserved cysteine through the conserved F or W. D genes are given only for firm matches. Size is stated for part of the rows, as once, few or many counts, or as a class when the clone is expanded.

NA	TRBJ2-1	NA	TRBV7-2	CASSLESKGLNEQFF	TGTGCCAGCAGCTTAGAGAGTAAGGGGTTGAATGAGCAGTTCTTC
NA	TRBJ2-7	NA	TRBV30	CAWSDTYYEQYF	TGTGCCTGGAGTGACACCTACTACGAGCAGTACTTC
NA	TRBJ1-3	NA	TRBV9	CASSQASGNTIYF	TGTGCCAGCAGCCAGGCCTCTGGAAACACCATATATTTT
TRBD2	TRBJ2-1	NA	TRBV9	CASSVESGGEQFF	TGTGCCAGCAGCGTAGAATCGGGAGGAGAGCAGTTCTTC
NA	TRBJ1-2	NA	TRBV19	CASSISDFYYGYTF	TGTGCCAGTAGTATTTCCGACTTTTACTATGGCTACACCTTC
TRBD2	TRBJ2-2	NA	TRBV6-5	CASSYSGGANTGELFF	TGTGCCAGCAGCTACTCCGGGGGGGCGAACACCGGGGAGCTGTTTTTT
NA	TRBJ1-2	NA	TRBV5-5	CASSLSVLTNYGYTF	TGTGCCAGCAGCTTATCAGTGTTAACCAACTATGGCTACACCTTC
TRBD2	TRBJ2-1	NA	TRBV7-2	CASSGHRLASGRDEQFF	TGTGCCAGCAGCGGACACCGTCTGGCTAGCGGGAGGGATGAGCAGTTCTTC
TRBD1	TRBJ1-2	NA	TRBV11-2	CASSLIRDRENYGYTF	TGTGCCAGCAGCTTAATCCGGGACAGAGAAAACTATGGCTACACCTTC
TRBD1	TRBJ1-5	NA	TRBV19	CASSIRRQGVFNQPQHF	TGTGCCAGTAGTATAAGGAGACAGGGGGTTTTCAATCAGCCCCAGCATTTT
NA	TRBJ2-7	NA	TRBV30	CAAGRSSYEQYF	TGTGCCGCTGGCCGCAGCTCCTACGAGCAGTACTTC
NA	TRBJ1-4	NA	TRBV30	CAWSRNSEKLFF	TGTGCCTGGAGTCGGAACAGTGAAAAACTGTTTTTT
NA	TRBJ1-6	NA	TRBV30	CAWSVTGINSPLHF	TGTGCCTGGAGTGTAACAGGGATTAATTCACCCCTCCACTTT
TRBD1	TRBJ1-2	NA	TRBV5-1	CASSPGTGLAYGYTF	TGCGCCAGCAGCCCCGGGACAGGGTTGGCCTATGGCTACACCTTC
NA	TRBJ1-1	NA	TRBV5-1	CASSLTTEGTEAFF	TGCGCCAGCAGCTTGACGACAGAGGGTACTGAAGCTTTCTTT
NA	TRBJ2-5	NA	TRBV5-1	CASSSNIQGRETQYF	TGCGCCAGCAGTTCGAATATACAGGGTCGAGAGACCCAGTACTTC
NA	TRBJ2-1	NA	TRBV5-6	CASSLEPYNEQFF	TGTGCCAGCAGCTTGGAGCCCTACAATGAGCAGTTCTTC
NA	TRBJ1-1	NA	TRBV7-9	CASTLGTEAFF	TGTGCCAGCACCCTGGGCACTGAAGCTTTCTTT
TRBD2	TRBJ2-7	NA	TRBV2	CASSGLIGLGEYEQYF	TGTGCCAGCAGTGGCCTGATAGGACTAGGGGAATACGAGCAGTACTTC
TRBD1	TRBJ1-2	NA	TRBV28	CASSPGDRTYGYTF	TGTGCCAGCAGTCCAGGGGACAGGACCTATGGCTACACCTTC
NA	TRBJ1-2	once	TRBV6-5	CASSYSDSRQGGYTF	TGTGCCAGCAGTTACTCGGATTCGAGGCAAGGGGGCTACACCTTC
TRBD1	TRBJ2-7	NA	TRBV6-5	CASSYSHRGSYEQYF	TGTGCCAGCAGTTACTCGCACAGGGGGTCCTACGAGCAGTACTTC
NA	TRBJ2-5	NA	TRBV7-2	CASSLGLGRIQETQYF	TGTGCCAGCAGCTTAGGTTTGGGCAGGATTCAAGAGACCCAGTACTTC
TRBD1	TRBJ2-7	NA	TRBV5-1	CASSLEGAKFYEQYF	TGCGCCAGCAGCTTGGAGGGGGCCAAATTCTACGAGCAGTACTTC
TRBD2	TRBJ2-2	NA	TRBV27	CASSLAGRGGNTGELFF	TGTGCCAGCAGTTTGGCGGGGAGGGGCGGGAACACCGGGGAGCTGTTTTTT
TRBD1	TRBJ1-1	NA	TRBV30	CAWSRPGQGYPEAFF	TGTGCCTGGAGTCGACCGGGACAGGGGTACCCTGAAGCTTTCTTT
NA	TRBJ2-7	NA	TRBV18	CASSQNPGVGFYYEQYF	TGTGCCAGCTCACAAAACCCAGGGGTAGGCTTCTACTACGAGCAGTACTTC
TRBD1	TRBJ1-6	few	TRBV6-6	CATFPGTAGSPLHF	TGTGCCACTTTTCCGGGGACAGCGGGTTCACCCCTCCACTTT
TRBD1	TRBJ2-2	NA	TRBV10-3	CAIRADRVTGELFF	TGTGCCATCAGAGCGGACAGGGTAACCGGGGAGCTGTTTTTT
NA	TRBJ1-3	NA	TRBV5-1	CASSLGAISGNTIYF	TGCGCCAGCAGCTTGGGGGCAATCTCTGGAAACACCATATATTTT
TRBD2	TRBJ2-3	NA	TRBV5-6	CASSPPLSGRSTDTQYF	TGTGCCAGCAGCCCCCCTCTTAGCGGGAGAAGCACAGATACGCAGTATTTT
TRBD2	TRBJ2-5	NA	TRBV7-9	CASRRLTSGVQETQYF	TGTGCCAGCCGGCGACTGACTAGCGGGGTCCAAGAGACCCAGTACTTC
NA	TRBJ1-3	NA	TRBV7-9	CASSLSGGGSGNTIYF	TGTGCCAGCAGCTTATCCGGCGGGGGCTCTGGAAACACCATATATTTT
NA	TRBJ2-1	NA	TRBV2	CASRLEGDAYNEQFF	TGTGCCAGCAGGTTAGAGGGGGACGCCTACAATGAGCAGTTCTTC
NA	TRBJ1-1	NA	TRBV13	CASSTSGTFAQNTEAFF	TGTGCCAGCAGCACTTCCGGGACCTTCGCCCAGAACACTGAAGCTTTCTTT
NA	TRBJ2-2	NA	TRBV11-2	CASSPGGSGTGELFF	TGTGCCAGCAGCCCAGGGGGGAGCGGCACCGGGGAGCTGTTTTTT
NA	TRBJ1-2	NA	TRBV5-1	CASSPDGSYGYTF	TGCGCCAGCAGCCCGGACGGATCCTATGGCTACACCTTC
NA	TRBJ2-1	NA	TRBV7-9	CASSLAQGSNEQFF	TGTGCCAGCAGCTTAGCGCAGGGTTCGAATGAGCAGTTCTTC
NA	TRBJ2-6	NA	TRBV7-2	CASSLQGTGANVLTF	TGTGCCAGCAGCTTACAGGGAACTGGGGCCAACGTCCTGACTTTC